The rows below give T cell receptor beta chains drawn from one sample of a study of regulatory T cells in long-lasting Graves disease. One entry per CDR3 protein, called by TCRdb with MiXCR from the multiplex PCR reads. The table has 430,000 or so distinct CDR3 sequences, 20% to 25% seen once; the top ten hold about 13%. Specimen: peripheral blood mononuclear cells (PBMCs), collected when the disease was refractory, from a patient treated with antithyroid drugs. Receptors were obtained from a female donor with Graves disease. Both conserved end residues are trimmed from each CDR3. Each record gives: J gene, V gene, CDR3 protein.

TRBJ2-2	TRBV18	ASQGDLNTGELF
TRBJ2-7	TRBV6-5	ASSYPLHEQY
TRBJ2-6	TRBV19	ASKSQGVGANVLT
TRBJ2-7	TRBV11-2	ASSPRGDEQY
TRBJ2-7	TRBV20-1	SARDSGDYEQY
TRBJ1-2	TRBV27	ASSLSPAGGSIANYGYT
TRBJ2-4	TRBV6-1	ASTRDRVNIQY
TRBJ2-7	TRBV20-1	AGTSGQGYEQY
TRBJ1-1	TRBV28	ASSSPDYLARTEAF
TRBJ1-4	TRBV15	ATSRENRVFEKLF
TRBJ2-6	TRBV7-2	ASSLYYATGRKPGANVLT
TRBJ2-7	TRBV9	ASSVTPGAYEQY